This TCR beta chain was captured by sequencing in a study of blood T cell repertoires in COVID-19. This CDR3 comprises 15 residues. V shed 4 bases, J shed 8 bases, and the junction held 4 bases outside the gene matches. The germline V gene has CDR1 LGHNA and CDR2 YNFKEQ. Profiled with immunoSEQ multiplex PCR; TCRdb holds only in-frame clones, not every one. The table has fewer than 80,000 clones, roughly 92% seen once. This TCR was sampled from a human donor in a cohort sampled during active COVID-19. The genes are TRBV4-2 and TRBJ2-1, with 14 bases matching TRBD2. The specimen sequenced was peripheral blood. CDR3 nucleotides: TGTGCCAGCAGCCGTAGACTAGCGGGAGGGGATGAGCAGTTCTTC. As protein: CASSRRLAGGDEQFF.